Following are 14 T cell receptor beta chains from one sample sequenced in a study of blood T cell repertoires in COVID-19. The protocol was immunoSEQ multiplex PCR, while the TCRdb copy is restricted to in-frame clones and leaves out a portion. The top ten hold 10% of the sample, which has more than 200,000 clones, 86% seen once. The sequencing input was peripheral blood. Source of these receptors: a woman between 50 and 59 years old with COVID-19, enrolled during active disease.

This clone was detected only a few times. The chain has TRBV7-9 and TRBJ2-7; D is possibly TRBD2 (5 bases). Trimming cost V 0 bases and J 4 bases, with 10 bases left between them. Germline V gene sequence: CDR1 SEHNR, CDR2 FQNEAQ (reference sequence). There are 14 residues in the CDR3. CDR3 protein: CASSLAPSTYEQYF. The CDR3 coding sequence is TGTGCCAGCAGCTTAGCGCCTAGCACATACGAGCAGTACTTC.

The rearrangement joins TRBV7-8 to TRBJ1-2; TRBD1 agrees at 9 bases. The CDR3 totals 16 residues. The germline V gene encodes CDR1 SGHVS and CDR2 FQNEAQ. V was pared by 2 bases and J by 4 bases, with 8 bases of the junction left unmatched. CDR3 region: CASSLKPGQGFYGYTF. CDR3 sequence (DNA): TGTGCCAGCAGCTTAAAACCGGGACAGGGATTCTATGGCTACACCTTC.

This chain uses TRBV11-2 with TRBJ2-4, with 14 bases matching TRBD2. J gave up 13 bases and V 1 base, and 6 bases lay outside the gene matches. The CDR3 is made up of 15 amino acids. Germline CDR1 is SGHAT and CDR2 is FQNNGV. CDR3 protein: CASSLGGLAGAPQYF. For the CDR3, the DNA is TGTGCCAGCAGCTTAGGGGGACTAGCGGGGGCCCCACAGTACTTC.

This chain uses TRBV5-6 with TRBJ2-3; perhaps TRBD2 as D (6 bases). Germline-derived CDR1 and CDR2 are SGHDT and YYEEEE. The CDR3 length is 16 residues. V was cut by 4 bases and J by 0 bases, with 15 bases left in between. The CDR3 DNA reads as TGTGCCAGCAGCATCGCCGGGACTTCTAGCACAGATACGCAGTATTTT. It specifies CASSIAGTSSTDTQYF.

The chain combines TRBV14 with TRBJ1-2; no firm D call. The V gene's germline CDR1 is SGHDN and CDR2 FVKESK. The CDR3 length is 12 residues. Trimming pared 5 bases from V and 7 bases from J, leaving 11 bases between. The CDR3: CASSKAGFGYTF. CDR3 nucleotides: TGTGCCAGCAGCAAGGCGGGGTTTGGCTACACCTTC.

This chain uses TRBV6-2 or TRBV6-3 with TRBJ1-1, with TRBD1 matching over 9 bases. The germline V gene encodes CDR1 MNHEY and CDR2 SVGEGT. V lost 7 bases and J lost 5; bases outside the gene matches: 11. The CDR3 consists of 15 residues. CDR3 DNA: TGTGCCAGCATCCCAAGGGACAGGGTTCGGACTGAAGCTTTCTTT. Protein sequence: CASIPRDRVRTEAFF.

The J gene is TRBJ2-3, the V gene TRBV19; tentatively, D is TRBD1 (6 bases). Trimming removed 5 bases at V and 4 bases at J, with 10 bases between. The CDR3 is made up of 13 amino acids. CDR1 LNHDA and CDR2 SQIVND come from the germline V gene (reference sequence). The DNA of the CDR3 is TGTGCCAGTAGTCAGGGGACCCCAGATACGCAGTATTTT. This translates into CASSQGTPDTQYF.

J is TRBJ2-1 and V is TRBV28; the match to TRBD1 covers 12 bases. V was pared by 5 bases and J by 4 bases, with 3 bases of the junction left unmatched. The germline CDR1 and CDR2 sequences are MDHEN and SYDVKM. This CDR3 comprises 15 residues. The CDR3, as DNA: TGTGCCAGCAGTGGGGACAGGGGGCAATACAATGAGCAGTTCTTC. It yields the protein CASSGDRGQYNEQFF.

The chain has TRBV5-6 and TRBJ2-3; the D gene is possibly TRBD1 (5 bases). Trimming pared 2 bases from V and 6 bases from J, leaving 13 bases between. This CDR3 is 14 amino acids long. Germline CDR1 SGHDT, CDR2 YYEEEE. The CDR3 sequence is CASSLGAKGDTQYF. CDR3 in DNA: TGTGCCAGCAGCTTAGGGGCGAAGGGGGATACGCAGTATTTT.

The chain joins TRBV29-1 to TRBJ2-1; D uncertain. V was pared by 3 bases and J by 9 bases, with 3 bases between. CDR1 and CDR2 from the germline V gene are SQVTM and ANQGSEA. This CDR3 comprises 9 residues. The CDR3 bases are TGCAGCGTTGACGGTGAGCAGTTCTTC. This codes for CSVDGEQFF.

V is TRBV4-3 and J is TRBJ1-6, with TRBD1 identical over 7 bases. The CDR3 covers 16 residues. The trim removed 4 bases at V and 6 bases at J, leaving 9 bases unmatched. Germline CDR1 reads LGHNA; CDR2 reads YSLEER. As DNA, the CDR3 is TGCGCCAGCAGCCCCCGGGACAGAGGGTTTAATTCACCCCTCCACTTT. It is translated as CASSPRDRGFNSPLHF.

A remark on this clone: A read error may produce the germline difference seen at one junction end. The chain couples TRBV11-3 to TRBJ1-1; TRBD1 agrees at 10 bases. The CDR3 is 13 residues long. Germline loops: CDR1 SGHNT, CDR2 YENEEA. The CDR3 coding sequence is TGTGCCAGCAGTTTAGACAGGGGGCGACGAGCTTTCTTT. Its translation: CASSLDRGRRAFF.

The chain employs TRBV12-3 or TRBV12-4 and TRBJ1-4; 9 bases are shared with TRBD1. The CDR3 runs to 13 residues. The ends lost 5 bases at V and 12 bases at J; junction bases unmatched: 7. CDR3 nucleotides: TGTGCCAGCAGTCCCCGGGACAGGGAGGAACTGTTTTTT. As protein: CASSPRDREELFF.

The chain is built from TRBV27 and TRBJ2-3; 10 bases line up with TRBD2. Germline loops: CDR1 MNHEY, CDR2 SMNVEV (reference sequence). Trimming removed 8 bases from V and 1 base from J; junction bases left unmatched: 6. The CDR3 is 15 residues long. The CDR3 loop reads CASHSGGVGTDTQYF. The CDR3 nucleotides are TGTGCCAGCCACAGCGGGGGGGTCGGCACAGATACGCAGTATTTT.